One sample yielded the 27 T cell receptor beta chains listed below, sequenced in a study of regulatory T cells in long-lasting Graves disease (dated by TCRdb to the early 2020s). The time point label for this specimen denotes: newly diagnosed GD, antithyroid drugs for less than 3 months. For both TCR sequencing and RNA sequencing, RNA was extracted from PBMCs in TRIzol. The library was produced with multiplex PCR. Data came from an Illumina HiSeq 4000. To build TCR beta libraries, CDR3 regions were amplified by Arm-PCR using iRepertoire HTBI primers. TCRdb applied fastp at Q25 and MiXCR to the public reads, then kept only in-frame beta chains. CDR3 protein duplicates are merged, each entry listing the most common genes and DNA. The sample contains 530,000 or so distinct CDR3 sequences, 13% of them found a single time. Roughly 9.7% of the sample goes to the ten largest clones. A further study also used this sample, focusing on T cells in Graves' hyperthyroidism and ophthalmopathy.

Sequenced here: peripheral blood mononuclear cells (PBMCs), sampled at new diagnosis, from a patient treated with antithyroid drugs. The receptors were sampled from a young man with Graves disease. Donor details come from another sample of the same person, matched by shared clones.

This clonotype was picked up many times. At one boundary the junction diverges from the germline segment, which might be a read error. V gene TRBV5-1 combines with J gene TRBJ2-7; no clear D gene. The CDR3 has 13 amino acids. Looked up from germline, CDR1 is SGHRS and CDR2 is YFSETQ. In DNA form, the CDR3 reads TGTGCCAGCAGCCTTACTGGAGCCTACGAGCAGTACTTC. It translates to CASSLTGAYEQYF.

This clonotype was counted a few times. One base away lies a much larger clone, so this may be a sequencing read error. V and J are TRBV6-2 or TRBV6-3 and TRBJ2-7, with D possibly TRBD2 on 5 matching bases. The CDR3 sequence is 12 residues long. In germline, CDR1 is MNHEY, CDR2 SVGEGT. DNA for the CDR3: TGTGCCAGCAGAACGGACGACTACGGGCAGTACTTC. Protein product: CASRTDDYGQYF.

This clonotype has ten or more counts. This sequence joins TRBV6-4 and TRBJ2-7; D call uncertain. V dropped 6 bases and J dropped 0 bases, with 15 bases sitting between them. The CDR3 covers 15 residues. Looked up from germline, CDR1 is MRHNA and CDR2 is SNTAGT. The CDR3 DNA sequence: TGTGCCAGCAGCCCCGCTGCGTCACTCTCCTACGAGCAGTACTTC. Its protein product is CASSPAASLSYEQYF.

Note on this clonotype: This may stem from a read error, because a much larger clone lies one nucleotide away. The chain employs TRBV27 and TRBJ2-7, with D perhaps TRBD2 (6 bases). V lost 1 base, J lost 6 bases, and 7 bases lay in between. The CDR3 totals 12 residues. In germline, CDR1 is MNHEY, CDR2 SMNVEV (reference sequence). CDR3 nucleotide sequence: TGTGCCAGCAGTTTATTCGGGGGCGAGCAGTACTTC. Its translation: CASSLFGGEQYF.

This clonotype was seen a few times. The J gene is TRBJ2-7, the V gene TRBV29-1; TRBD1 might be the D (5 bases). The CDR3 runs 11 residues. Germline CDR1 is SQVTM and CDR2 is ANQGSEA. V gave up 7 bases and J gave up 0 bases, with 7 bases separating them. This CDR3 reads CSAGHSYEQYF. CDR3 nucleotides: TGCAGCGCCGGACACTCCTACGAGCAGTACTTC.

This clonotype turned up a few times. The chain has TRBV11-1 and TRBJ1-6; no definite D call. The CDR3 loop spans 17 amino acids. Looked up from germline, CDR1 is SGHAT and CDR2 is FQDESV (reference sequence). The ends were cut back, 2 bases at V and 7 bases at J, with 18 bases in the middle. The DNA of the CDR3 is TGTGCCAGCAGCTTAATTGGCGTCTTAGGCGGAAATTCACCCCTCCACTTT. Translation gives CASSLIGVLGGNSPLHF.

The table lists this clonotype with many counts. This rearrangement joins TRBV29-1 to TRBJ2-1; D not certain. V was clipped by 2 bases and J by 3 bases, with 11 bases between them. The CDR3 loop spans 14 amino acids. Germline values: CDR1 SQVTM, CDR2 ANQGSEA. The CDR3 sequence: CSVELAAYYNEQFF. As DNA, the CDR3 is TGCAGCGTTGAACTCGCGGCCTACTACAATGAGCAGTTCTTC.

The chain joins TRBV12-3 or TRBV12-4 to TRBJ2-7, with 15 positions matching TRBD2. The CDR3 loop spans 17 amino acids. The trim removed 6 bases at V and 3 bases at J, leaving 9 bases unmatched. CDR3 bases: TGTGCCAGCAGAAAATCTCCGGGACTAGCGGGAGGCTACGAGCAGTACTTC. Translated, it gives CASRKSPGLAGGYEQYF.

The rearrangement links TRBV12-3 or TRBV12-4 to TRBJ2-2; maybe TRBD1 (6 bases). The CDR3 consists of 17 residues. V lost 6 bases to trimming and J lost 4 bases, with 21 bases between them. CDR3 coding DNA: TGTGCCAGCAGCCGCCCCCCCGGGACACTACTCACCGGGGAGCTGTTTTTT. Its translation: CASSRPPGTLLTGELFF.

In this sample, this clonotype turned up many times. The V and J genes are TRBV13 and TRBJ2-3; the match to TRBD2 covers 12 bases. CDR1 is PRHDT, CDR2 FYEKMQ, per germline (reference sequence). The trim removed 5 bases at V and 3 bases at J, leaving 6 bases unmatched. The CDR3 is 16 residues long. The CDR3 DNA reads TGTGCCAGCAGCCCAATCGGACTAGCGGGAACAGATACGCAGTATTTT. Its protein is CASSPIGLAGTDTQYF.

This clonotype was counted ten times or more. The rearrangement uses TRBV24-1 and TRBJ2-3; TRBD1 might be the D (6 bases). The CDR3 extends over 13 amino acids. V was trimmed by 9 bases and J by 6 bases, leaving 15 bases between them. CDR1 and CDR2 (germline): KGHDR, SFDVKD. CDR3 in DNA: TGTGCCACCGGACAGAGGCCGAGGGATACGCAGTATTTT. This codes for CATGQRPRDTQYF.

The sample holds many counts of this clonotype. The chain has TRBV19 and TRBJ1-5; D uncertain. V dropped 3 bases and J dropped 1 base, with 7 bases sitting between them. The CDR3 spans 14 residues. Germline CDR1 is LNHDA and CDR2 is SQIVND (reference sequence). CDR3 region: CASSIGWSNQPQHF. The CDR3 DNA reads as TGTGCCAGTAGTATTGGGTGGAGCAATCAGCCCCAGCATTTT.

In this sample, this clonotype turned up a few times. The rearrangement joins TRBV6-2 or TRBV6-3 to TRBJ2-2; no reliable D call. Germline V lookup: CDR1 MNHEY, CDR2 SVGEGT. This CDR3 contains 14 residues. Trimming cost V 2 bases and J 2 bases, with 6 bases left between them. The CDR3 reads CASSYDGNTGELFF. The CDR3 region has the DNA TGTGCCAGCAGTTACGACGGCAACACCGGGGAGCTGTTTTTT.

This clonotype was seen many times. V is TRBV18 and J is TRBJ1-5; maybe TRBD1 (6 bases). This CDR3 is built from 15 residues. V was pared by 0 bases and J by 7 bases, with 13 bases between. CDR1 and CDR2 (germline): KGHSH, LQKENI. CDR3 sequence (DNA): TGTGCCAGCTCACCACCAGTTTCAGGGGACCAGCCCCAGCATTTT. Protein: CASSPPVSGDQPQHF.

V and J are TRBV6-9 and TRBJ2-6, with D maybe TRBD1 (6 bases). V dropped 4 bases and J dropped 0 bases, with 10 bases sitting between them. The CDR3 runs 16 residues. In germline, CDR1 is MNHGY, CDR2 SVAAGI. The CDR3 DNA is TGTGCCAGCAGTTTGGGACACTACTCTGGGGCCAACGTCCTGACTTTC. Encoded protein: CASSLGHYSGANVLTF.

The chain carries TRBV5-4 and TRBJ2-3; the match to TRBD2 covers 8 bases. The CDR3 has 16 amino acids. From germline, CDR1 is SGHNT and CDR2 YYREEE (reference sequence). V trimming: 3 bases; J trimming: 3 bases; junction bases outside the gene matches: 9. This CDR3 reads CASSSKAGEWTDTQYF. The CDR3 bases are TGTGCCAGCAGCTCCAAAGCGGGAGAGTGGACAGATACGCAGTATTTT.

This clonotype occurred many times. The chain employs TRBV7-2 and TRBJ1-4; possible D gene TRBD1, 5 bases. CDR3 length: 16 residues. In germline, CDR1 is SGHTA, CDR2 FQGNSA. The germline V and J ends were trimmed by 1 base and 7 bases, with 16 bases remaining between them. The CDR3, as DNA: TGTGCCAGCAGCTTAGGAGGGGTGACGGGATTTGAAAAACTGTTTTTT. Amino acid sequence: CASSLGGVTGFEKLFF.

The chain couples TRBV20-1 to TRBJ2-3, with 8 bases that match TRBD2. The J segment lost 14 bases and the V segment lost 3 bases, leaving 7 bases of the junction unmatched. The CDR3 is 11 residues long. Germline V gives CDR1 DFQATT, CDR2 SNEGSKA (reference sequence). This CDR3 is CSARREDLVYF. The CDR3 coding sequence is TGCAGTGCTAGGCGGGAGGACCTCGTGTATTTT.

This clonotype was picked up a small number of times. The rearrangement uses TRBV20-1 and TRBJ2-3; no firm D call. CDR3 length: 16 residues. The V end was cut by 3 bases, the J end by 0 bases, with 16 bases between. Germline V CDR1 and CDR2: DFQATT, SNEGSKA (reference sequence). The CDR3 sequence is CSARRLTRASTDTQYF. The CDR3 nucleotides read TGCAGTGCTAGGCGTTTGACTCGTGCTAGCACAGATACGCAGTATTTT.

Many counts were recorded for this clonotype. The chain links TRBV6-1 to TRBJ2-5; tentative D call: TRBD1 (5 bases). Trimming took off 5 bases at V and 2 bases at J, with 12 bases between the two ends. The germline CDR1 and CDR2 sequences are MNHNS and SASEGT. The CDR3 runs 14 residues. The CDR3: CASSQGGIQETQYF. CDR3 nucleotide sequence: TGTGCCAGCAGTCAGGGTGGGATACAAGAGACCCAGTACTTC.

This clonotype was detected ten times or more. The CDR3 reads CASSSLLAGDWNTGELFF. The CDR3 nucleotides read TGTGCCAGCAGTTCCCTCTTAGCGGGAGACTGGAACACCGGGGAGCTGTTTTTT. The J gene is TRBJ2-2, the V gene TRBV6-5; 9 bases agree with TRBD2. With 4 bases clipped from V and 1 base from J, the junction kept 10 bases outside the gene matches. CDR3 length: 18 amino acids. The V gene's germline CDR1 is MNHEY and CDR2 SVGAGI.

This clonotype was found many times. The genes are TRBV6-1 and TRBJ1-1; TRBD1 matches 10 bases. Germline V gives CDR1 MNHNS, CDR2 SASEGT. This CDR3 is 14 amino acids long. V was pared by 5 bases and J by 6 bases, with 6 bases of the junction left unmatched. This CDR3 is CASSKGQGSSEAFF. In DNA, the CDR3 is TGTGCCAGCAGTAAGGGACAGGGGAGTTCTGAAGCTTTCTTT.

This clonotype was seen just once. This sequence may be a read error, since a much larger clone differs from it by one base. V and J are TRBV29-1 and TRBJ1-5, with a possible D match to TRBD1 (6 bases). Germline V gives CDR1 SQVTM, CDR2 ANQGSEA. This CDR3 comprises 17 residues. CDR3 residues: CSSPRRGRMHSNQPRHF. CDR3 sequence (DNA): TGCAGCTCCCCCCGCCGGGGGCGAATGCATAGCAATCAGCCCCGGCATTTT.

The sample holds many counts of this clonotype. The rearrangement links TRBV29-1 to TRBJ2-7; D perhaps matches TRBD1 (5 bases). Germline values: CDR1 SQVTM, CDR2 ANQGSEA. The V gene lost 4 bases and the J gene lost 5 bases, with 12 bases spanning the gap. The CDR3 spans 12 residues. CDR3 bases: TGCAGCGTTGGTCTGCAGGGCCACGAGCAGTACTTC. It translates to CSVGLQGHEQYF.

This clonotype showed up just a few times. This chain links TRBV12-3 or TRBV12-4 with TRBJ2-3; D ambiguous. V was cut by 5 bases and J by 6 bases, with 12 bases left in between. This CDR3 spans 13 amino acids. This CDR3 is CASSPVIHDTQYF. CDR3 bases: TGTGCCAGCAGTCCCGTCATTCATGATACGCAGTATTTT.

This clonotype was observed a handful of times. As DNA, the CDR3 is TGTGCCAGCACCCTAGGGCGGGGAGGAGTTTCACCCCTCCACTTT. Encoded protein: CASTLGRGGVSPLHF. The chain employs TRBV12-3 or TRBV12-4 and TRBJ1-6; D is unresolved. V was pared by 7 bases and J by 9 bases, with 19 bases between. The CDR3 spans 15 residues.

This clonotype was seen ten or more times. V usage is TRBV27 and J usage is TRBJ1-6; D uncertain. Trimming pared 1 base from V and 8 bases from J, leaving 12 bases between. The CDR3 consists of 15 residues. The germline V gene has CDR1 MNHEY and CDR2 SMNVEV (reference sequence). The CDR3 bases are TGTGCCAGCAGTTTATATGGGCCGAGGGATTCACCCCTCCACTTT. Protein: CASSLYGPRDSPLHF.